This paragraph covers one T cell receptor (beta chain) sequence. This record comes from a study of blood T cell repertoires in COVID-19. Study summary: Italy, Spain and the United States were the sources of the convalescent and acute COVID-19 samples. PBMCs, B-cell-depleted T cells, or T cells provided the cDNA or gDNA that made up the material.

Source study methods: Reference gene primers were amplified, and this amplification served to estimate nucleated cell counts. Some clones are missing from TCRdb's copy, which holds only in-frame ones; the method was immunoSEQ multiplex PCR. V, J and clone size are those of that table, while D and trimming were read from the DNA. Of some 150,000 clones in the sample, 80% to 85% are singletons; the top ten hold roughly 8.1%. The CDR3 has 18 residues. The V gene is TRBV1, the J gene TRBJ1-1. TRBV1 is a pseudogene segment. This sequence was found in an older woman with active or convalescent COVID-19. The specimen sequenced was peripheral blood. The CDR3 DNA sequence: TGCACCAGCAGCCAAGGTGTTCGTGAGCTGACTACGAACACTGAAGCTTTCTTT. This translates into CTSSQGVRELTTNTEAFF.